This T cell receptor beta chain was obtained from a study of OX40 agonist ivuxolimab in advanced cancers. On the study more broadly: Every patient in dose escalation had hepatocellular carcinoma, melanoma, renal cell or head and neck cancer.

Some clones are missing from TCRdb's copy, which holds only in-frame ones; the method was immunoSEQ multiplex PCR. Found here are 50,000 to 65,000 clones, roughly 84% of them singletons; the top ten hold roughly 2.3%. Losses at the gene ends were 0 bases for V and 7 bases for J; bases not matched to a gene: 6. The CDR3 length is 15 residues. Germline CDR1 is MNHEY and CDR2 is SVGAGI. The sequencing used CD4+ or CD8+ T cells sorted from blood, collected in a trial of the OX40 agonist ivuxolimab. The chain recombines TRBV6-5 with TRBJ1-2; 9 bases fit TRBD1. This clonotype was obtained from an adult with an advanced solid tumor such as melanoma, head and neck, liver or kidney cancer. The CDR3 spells CASSYSRDRVAGYTF. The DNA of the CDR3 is TGTGCCAGCAGTTACTCGAGGGACAGGGTTGCTGGCTACACCTTC.